These 15 T cell receptor beta chains share one sample of origin, sequenced in a study of control samples from healthy donors and cancer patients. Sequencing used immunoSEQ multiplex PCR; TCRdb keeps in-frame clones, though not all of them. The table lists about 130,000 clones, around 94% of them singletons, with 12% to 15% in the top ten. Sequenced sample: PBMCs. The source is a man in his sixties with colorectal cancer.

With respect to this clone: At one end the junction does not follow the germline gene, possibly because of a read error. This chain connects TRBV11-2 to TRBJ2-1, with D perhaps matching TRBD1 (5 bases). The CDR3 has 11 amino acids. The V gene's germline CDR1 is SGHAT and CDR2 FQNNGV. The CDR3 DNA reads as TGTGCCAGCAGCTTTGGACAAGTAGTGATCTTC. This encodes CASSFGQVVIF.

This clone was detected once. V gene TRBV23-1 combines with J gene TRBJ2-5, with TRBD2 identical over 7 bases. TRBV23-1 is an ORF, and what it does is uncertain. V gave up 2 bases and J gave up 5 bases; unmatched junction bases: 2. The CDR3 runs to 13 residues. For the CDR3, the DNA is TGCGCCAGCAGTCAACGGGGGGAGGAGACCCAGTACTTC. This codes for CASSQRGEETQYF.

This sequence joins TRBV24-1 and TRBJ2-6, with 10 bases identical to TRBD1. This CDR3 is built from 16 residues. Germline V CDR1 and CDR2: KGHDR, SFDVKD. Losses at the gene ends were 5 bases for V and 0 bases for J; bases not matched to a gene: 0. The CDR3 bases are TGTGCCACCAGTGGGACAGGGGGCTCTGGGGCCAACGTCCTGACTTTC. Translated, it gives CATSGTGGSGANVLTF.

This clone showed up just once. The chain recombines TRBV5-1 with TRBJ1-1, with 8 bases lining up with TRBD1. Germline V gene lookup returns CDR1 SGHRS and CDR2 YFSETQ. The V segment lost 0 bases and the J segment 3 bases; nucleotides outside the gene matches: 4. The CDR3 is 15 amino acids. The DNA for the CDR3 is TGCGCCAGCAGCTTGGTGGACAGGGTTGACACTGAAGCTTTCTTT. Amino acid sequence: CASSLVDRVDTEAFF.

This rearrangement joins TRBV7-2 to TRBJ2-7; 10 bases align to TRBD2. CDR1 SGHTA and CDR2 FQGNSA come from the germline V gene. The CDR3 is 15 amino acids. The junction had 9 bases not matched to a gene; V was cut back by 5 bases and J by 5 bases. CDR3 amino acids: CASSPTWTSGNEQYF. The CDR3, as DNA: TGTGCCAGCAGCCCAACGTGGACTAGCGGTAACGAGCAGTACTTC.

The chain links TRBV19 to TRBJ2-1; TRBD2 matches 8 bases. This CDR3 is built from 15 residues. Per the germline V gene, CDR1 is LNHDA and CDR2 is SQIVND (reference sequence). Trimming at V came to 3 bases and at J to 0 bases, leaving 1 base not matched to a gene. The CDR3: CASSIRGGSYNEQFF. CDR3 sequence (DNA): TGTGCCAGTAGTATTCGGGGGGGCTCCTACAATGAGCAGTTCTTC.

The chain links TRBV11-2 to TRBJ1-1; TRBD1 is a possible D gene (5 bases). This CDR3 has 16 residues. The V and J ends lost 3 bases and 4 bases respectively, with 18 bases between them. Germline V gene lookup returns CDR1 SGHAT and CDR2 FQNNGV. Here the CDR3 reads CASSLSGGSEGTEAFF. CDR3 DNA sequence: TGTGCCAGCAGCTTGAGCGGGGGGTCGGAGGGCACTGAAGCTTTCTTT.

The chain employs TRBV7-9 and TRBJ2-7; D assignment may be TRBD1 or TRBD2 (7 bases each). V lost 3 bases, J lost 6 bases, and 15 bases lay in between. Germline V gene sequence: CDR1 SEHNR, CDR2 FQNEAQ (reference sequence). This CDR3 spans 14 amino acids. Here the CDR3 DNA reads TGTGCCAGCAGCTTCGGGACTACAGGGGTCGAGCAGTACTTC. Translating gives CASSFGTTGVEQYF.

The J gene is TRBJ1-6, the V gene TRBV11-2, with D tentatively TRBD1 (5 bases). The CDR3 runs to 18 residues. V was shortened by 5 bases and J by 9 bases, with 26 bases between the two germline ends. Germline CDR1 and CDR2: SGHAT and FQNNGV. The CDR3 is CASSPLSTAWGPGSPLHF. The CDR3 DNA reads as TGTGCCAGCAGCCCACTGTCGACCGCTTGGGGCCCGGGTTCACCCCTCCACTTT.

This rearrangement joins TRBV5-4 to TRBJ2-5; D ambiguous. Between the trimmed V and J ends, which lost 0 bases and 3 bases, there was a span of 3 bases. This CDR3 has 12 amino acids. In germline, CDR1 is SGHNT, CDR2 YYREEE (reference sequence). The chain's CDR3 is CASSLAKETQYF. CDR3 DNA: TGTGCCAGCAGCTTGGCCAAAGAGACCCAGTACTTC.

The CDR3 protein is CASSQGWGQGSGELFF. The DNA for the CDR3 is TGTGCCAGCAGCCAAGGGTGGGGACAGGGCTCCGGGGAGCTGTTTTTT. The chain carries TRBV3-1 (or the pseudogene TRBV3-2) and TRBJ2-2; 9 positions match TRBD1. Germline lookup yields CDR1 LGHDT and CDR2 YNNKEL (reference sequence). The V gene end was trimmed by 1 base and the J gene end by 6 bases; junction bases not matched to a gene: 6. The CDR3 length is 16 residues.

The genes are TRBV28 and TRBJ1-1; no clear D gene. The V gene's germline CDR1 is MDHEN and CDR2 SYDVKM. V lost 2 bases and J 11 bases, leaving 15 bases between the germline ends. The CDR3 runs 13 residues. CDR3 bases: TGTGCCAGCAGTTTACCCGGGCGCCCGGCGGCTTTCTTT. It is translated as CASSLPGRPAAFF.

The V gene is TRBV2, the J gene TRBJ2-3, with 7 bases matching TRBD2. The length of the CDR3 is 15 residues. Germline V CDR1 and CDR2: SNHLY, FYNNEI. The J segment lost 1 base and the V segment lost 1 base, leaving 2 bases of the junction unmatched. CDR3 nucleotides: TGTGCCAGCAGTGAAGGTGCGGGGGGCACAGATACGCAGTATTTT. Translating gives CASSEGAGGTDTQYF. The entire variable domain, with the rest obtained from reference TRBV2 and TRBJ2-3, is as follows: EPEVTQTPSHQVTQMGQEVILRCVPISNHLYFYWYRQILGQKVEFLVSFYNNEISEKSEIFDDQFSVERPDGSNFTLKIRSTKLEDSAMYFCASSEGAGGTDTQYFGPGTRLTVL.

The J gene is TRBJ2-5, the V gene TRBV3-1 (or the pseudogene TRBV3-2); 7 nucleotides agree with TRBD2. This CDR3 is built from 16 residues. The germline gives CDR1 LGHDT, CDR2 YNNKEL (reference sequence). Trimming removed 4 bases from V and 5 bases from J; junction bases left unmatched: 13. This CDR3 is CASSLEGNLAAETQYF. DNA for the CDR3: TGTGCCAGCAGCCTCGAGGGAAACCTAGCGGCGGAGACCCAGTACTTC.

The genes are TRBV7-9 and TRBJ1-2, with D possibly being TRBD1 (5 bases). Deletions cut 7 bases from V and 2 bases from J, with 11 bases between. Germline V gene sequence: CDR1 SEHNR, CDR2 FQNEAQ (reference sequence). The CDR3 has 13 amino acids. The CDR3: CASTQTENYGYTF. The DNA for the CDR3 is TGTGCCAGCACCCAGACAGAAAACTATGGCTACACCTTC.